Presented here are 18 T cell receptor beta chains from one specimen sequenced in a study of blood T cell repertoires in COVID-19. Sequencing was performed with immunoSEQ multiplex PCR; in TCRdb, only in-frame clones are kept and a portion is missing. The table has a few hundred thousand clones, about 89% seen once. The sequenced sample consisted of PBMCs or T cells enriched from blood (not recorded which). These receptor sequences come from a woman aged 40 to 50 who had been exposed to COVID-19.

DNA of the CDR3: TGTGCCACCAATGGGGGAACCGGGACAGCCGAGCAGTTCTTC. Amino acid sequence: CATNGGTGTAEQFF. V and J are TRBV24-1 and TRBJ2-1, with 7 positions matching TRBD1. CDR1 and CDR2 (germline): KGHDR, SFDVKD. J lost 10 bases, V lost 8 bases, and 13 bases had no gene match. The CDR3 contains 14 residues.

In DNA, the CDR3 is TGTGCCAGCGAATCGGGACAGGGGCCAGCGAACACCGGGGAGCTGTTTTTT. It yields the protein CASESGQGPANTGELFF. This chain joins TRBV11-3 and TRBJ2-2; TRBD1 matches 10 bases. Unmatched junction bases numbered 9, after V lost 8 bases and J lost 0 bases. This CDR3 has 17 residues. Germline-derived CDR1 and CDR2 are SGHNT and YENEEA.

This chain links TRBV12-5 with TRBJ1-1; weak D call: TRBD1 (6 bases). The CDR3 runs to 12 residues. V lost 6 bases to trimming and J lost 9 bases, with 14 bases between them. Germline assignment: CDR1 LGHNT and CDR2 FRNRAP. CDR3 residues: CASGTDSGKAFF. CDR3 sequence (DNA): TGTGCTAGTGGCACGGACAGTGGTAAAGCTTTCTTT.

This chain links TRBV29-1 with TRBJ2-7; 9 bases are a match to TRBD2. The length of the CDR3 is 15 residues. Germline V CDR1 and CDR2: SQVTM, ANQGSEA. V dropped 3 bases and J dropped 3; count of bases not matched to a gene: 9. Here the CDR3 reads CSVDHGREGGYEQYF. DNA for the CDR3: TGCAGCGTTGACCACGGGCGGGAGGGGGGCTACGAGCAGTACTTC.

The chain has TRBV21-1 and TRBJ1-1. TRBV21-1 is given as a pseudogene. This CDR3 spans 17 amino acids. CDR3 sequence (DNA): TGTGCCAGCAGCATTGGGGGGATGGGGCCCCTGAACACTGAAGCTTTCTTT. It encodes CASSIGGMGPLNTEAFF.

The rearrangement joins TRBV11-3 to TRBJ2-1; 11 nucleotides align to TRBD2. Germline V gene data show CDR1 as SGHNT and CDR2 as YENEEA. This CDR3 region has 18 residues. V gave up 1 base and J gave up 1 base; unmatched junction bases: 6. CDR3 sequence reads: CASSLVSLAGGSYNEQFF. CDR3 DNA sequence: TGTGCCAGCAGCTTAGTCTCCCTAGCGGGAGGATCCTACAATGAGCAGTTCTTC.

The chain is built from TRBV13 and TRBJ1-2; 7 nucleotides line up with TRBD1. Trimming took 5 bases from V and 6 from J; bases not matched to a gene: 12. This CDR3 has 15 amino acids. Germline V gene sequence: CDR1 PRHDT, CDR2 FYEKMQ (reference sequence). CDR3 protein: CASSKYSTGRNGYTF. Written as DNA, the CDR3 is TGTGCCAGCAGCAAATACTCGACAGGGAGGAATGGCTACACCTTC.

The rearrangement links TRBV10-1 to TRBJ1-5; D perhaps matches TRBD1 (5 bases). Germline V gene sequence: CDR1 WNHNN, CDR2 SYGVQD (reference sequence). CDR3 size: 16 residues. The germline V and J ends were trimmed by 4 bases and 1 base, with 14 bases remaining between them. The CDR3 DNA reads TGCGCCAGCAGTGCAAGTGCGGGGGTAAGCAATCAGCCCCAGCATTTT. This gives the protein CASSASAGVSNQPQHF.

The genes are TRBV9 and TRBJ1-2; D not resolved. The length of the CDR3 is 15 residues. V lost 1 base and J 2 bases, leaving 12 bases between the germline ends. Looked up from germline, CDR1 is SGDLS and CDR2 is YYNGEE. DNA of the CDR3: TGTGCCAGCAGCGTACTTTCGGACTTAAACTATGGCTACACCTTC. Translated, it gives CASSVLSDLNYGYTF.

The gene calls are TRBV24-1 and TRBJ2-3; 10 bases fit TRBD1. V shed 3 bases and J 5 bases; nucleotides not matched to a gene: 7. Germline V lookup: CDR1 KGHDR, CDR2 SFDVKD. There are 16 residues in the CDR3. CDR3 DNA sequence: TGTGCCACCAGTGATGCGAGACAGGGGGCAATAGATACGCAGTATTTT. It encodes CATSDARQGAIDTQYF.

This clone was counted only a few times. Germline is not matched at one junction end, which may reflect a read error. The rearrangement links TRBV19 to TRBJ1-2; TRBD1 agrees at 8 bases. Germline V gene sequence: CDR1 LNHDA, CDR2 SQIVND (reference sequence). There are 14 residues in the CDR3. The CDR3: CASSVDRGRGGYTF. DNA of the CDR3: TGTGCCAGTAGTGTAGACAGGGGTCGAGGAGGCTACACCTTC.

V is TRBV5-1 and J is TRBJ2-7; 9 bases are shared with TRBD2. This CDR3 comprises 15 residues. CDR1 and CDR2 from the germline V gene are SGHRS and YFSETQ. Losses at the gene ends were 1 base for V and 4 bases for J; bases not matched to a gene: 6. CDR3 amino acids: CASSLIAAGGYEQYF. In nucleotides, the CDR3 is TGCGCCAGCAGCTTGATCGCAGCGGGGGGATACGAGCAGTACTTC.

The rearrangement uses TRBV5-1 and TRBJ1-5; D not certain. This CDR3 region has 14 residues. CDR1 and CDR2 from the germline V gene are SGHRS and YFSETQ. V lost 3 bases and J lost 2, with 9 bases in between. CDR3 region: CASSSEGGNQPQHF. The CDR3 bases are TGCGCCAGCAGCTCCGAGGGCGGCAATCAGCCCCAGCATTTT.

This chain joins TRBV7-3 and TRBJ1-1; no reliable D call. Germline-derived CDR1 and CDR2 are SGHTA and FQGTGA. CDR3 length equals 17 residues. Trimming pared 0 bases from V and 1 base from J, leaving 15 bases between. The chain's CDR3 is CASSLTGGIRGNTEAFF. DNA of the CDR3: TGTGCCAGCAGCTTAACCGGTGGAATTAGAGGGAACACTGAAGCTTTCTTT.

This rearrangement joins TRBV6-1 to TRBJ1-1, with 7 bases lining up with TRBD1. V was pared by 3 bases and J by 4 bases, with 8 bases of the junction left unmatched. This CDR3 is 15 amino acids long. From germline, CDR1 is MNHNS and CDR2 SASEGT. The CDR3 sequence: CASSDQGGGGTEAFF. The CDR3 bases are TGTGCCAGCAGTGACCAGGGGGGAGGCGGCACTGAAGCTTTCTTT.

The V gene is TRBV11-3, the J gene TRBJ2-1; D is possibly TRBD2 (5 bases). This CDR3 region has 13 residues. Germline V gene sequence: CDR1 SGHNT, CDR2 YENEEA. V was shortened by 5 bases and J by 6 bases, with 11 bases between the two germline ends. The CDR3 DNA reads TGTGCCAGCAGCCTCGTTGCGGGCAATGAGCAGTTCTTC. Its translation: CASSLVAGNEQFF.

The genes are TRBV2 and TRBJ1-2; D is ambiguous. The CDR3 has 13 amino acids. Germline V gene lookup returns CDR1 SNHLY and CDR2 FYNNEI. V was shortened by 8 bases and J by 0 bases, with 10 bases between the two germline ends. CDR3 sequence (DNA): TGTGCCAGCTCACCTAACTCTAACTATGGCTACACCTTC. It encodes CASSPNSNYGYTF. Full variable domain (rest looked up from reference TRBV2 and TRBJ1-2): EPEVTQTPSHQVTQMGQEVILRCVPISNHLYFYWYRQILGQKVEFLVSFYNNEISEKSEIFDDQFSVERPDGSNFTLKIRSTKLEDSAMYFCASSPNSNYGYTFGSGTRLTVV.

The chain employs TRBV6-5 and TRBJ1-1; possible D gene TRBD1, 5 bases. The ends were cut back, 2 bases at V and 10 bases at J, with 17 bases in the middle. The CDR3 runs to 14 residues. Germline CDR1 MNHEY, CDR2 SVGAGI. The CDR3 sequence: CASSYVQGGQTAFF. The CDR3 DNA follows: TGTGCCAGCAGTTACGTTCAGGGAGGACAAACAGCTTTCTTT.